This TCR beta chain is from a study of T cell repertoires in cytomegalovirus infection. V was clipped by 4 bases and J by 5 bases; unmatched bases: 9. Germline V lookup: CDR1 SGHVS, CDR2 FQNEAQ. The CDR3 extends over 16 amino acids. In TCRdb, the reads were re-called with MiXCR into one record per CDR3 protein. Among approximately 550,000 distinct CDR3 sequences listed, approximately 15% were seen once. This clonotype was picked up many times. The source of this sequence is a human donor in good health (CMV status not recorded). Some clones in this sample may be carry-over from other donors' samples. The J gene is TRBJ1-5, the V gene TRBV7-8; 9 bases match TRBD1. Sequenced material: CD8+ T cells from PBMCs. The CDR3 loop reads CASSSSGQGKYQPQHF. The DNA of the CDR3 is TGTGCCAGCAGCTCATCGGGACAGGGAAAATATCAGCCCCAGCATTTT.